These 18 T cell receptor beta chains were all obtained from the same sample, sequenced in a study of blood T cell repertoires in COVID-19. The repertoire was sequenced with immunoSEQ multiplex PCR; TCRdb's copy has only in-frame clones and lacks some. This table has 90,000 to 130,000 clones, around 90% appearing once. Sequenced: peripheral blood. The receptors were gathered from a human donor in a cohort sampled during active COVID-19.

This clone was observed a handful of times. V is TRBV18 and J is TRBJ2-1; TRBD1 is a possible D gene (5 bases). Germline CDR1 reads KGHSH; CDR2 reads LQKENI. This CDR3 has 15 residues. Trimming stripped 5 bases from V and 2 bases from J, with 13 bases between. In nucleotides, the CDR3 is TGTGCCAGCTCATCTAGGACATCCGCCTACAATGAGCAGTTCTTC. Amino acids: CASSSRTSAYNEQFF.

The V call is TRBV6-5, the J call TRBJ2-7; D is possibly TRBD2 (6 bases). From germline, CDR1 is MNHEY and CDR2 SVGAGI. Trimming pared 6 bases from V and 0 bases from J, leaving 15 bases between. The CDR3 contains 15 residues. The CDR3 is CASRRDGQSSYEQYF. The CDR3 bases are TGTGCCAGCAGGCGGGACGGCCAGAGCTCCTACGAGCAGTACTTC.

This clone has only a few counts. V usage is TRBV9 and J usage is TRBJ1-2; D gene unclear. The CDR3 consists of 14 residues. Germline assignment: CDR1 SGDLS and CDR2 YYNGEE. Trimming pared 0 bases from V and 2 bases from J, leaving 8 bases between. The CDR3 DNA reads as TGTGCCAGCAGCGTAGGCGGCATAAACTATGGCTACACCTTC. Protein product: CASSVGGINYGYTF.

The CDR3 reads CASSFLLNTEAFF. CDR3 bases: TGTGCCAGCAGCTTCCTCTTGAACACTGAAGCTTTCTTT. This rearrangement joins TRBV11-1 to TRBJ1-1; D call uncertain. The CDR3 spans 13 residues. The V end was cut by 3 bases, the J end by 0 bases, with 5 bases between. From germline, CDR1 is SGHAT and CDR2 FQDESV (reference sequence).

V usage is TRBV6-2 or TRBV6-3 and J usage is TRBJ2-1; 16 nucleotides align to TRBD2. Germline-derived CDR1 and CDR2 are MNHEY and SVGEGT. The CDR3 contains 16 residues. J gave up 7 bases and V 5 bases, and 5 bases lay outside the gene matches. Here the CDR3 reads CASSQGLAGGQNEQFF. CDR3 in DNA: TGTGCCAGCAGTCAGGGACTAGCGGGGGGGCAGAATGAGCAGTTCTTC.

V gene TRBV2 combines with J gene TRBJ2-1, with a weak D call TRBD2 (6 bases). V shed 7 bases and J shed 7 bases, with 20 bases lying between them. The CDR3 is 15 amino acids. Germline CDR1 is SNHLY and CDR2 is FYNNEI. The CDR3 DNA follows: TGTGCCAGCACAACGGTGTCTAGCGCATTAAATGAGCAGTTCTTC. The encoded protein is CASTTVSSALNEQFF.

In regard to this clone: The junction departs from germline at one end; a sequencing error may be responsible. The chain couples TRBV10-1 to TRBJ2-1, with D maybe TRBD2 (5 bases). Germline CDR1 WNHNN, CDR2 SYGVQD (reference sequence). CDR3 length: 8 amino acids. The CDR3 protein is CASSGGLF. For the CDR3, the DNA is TGCGCCAGCAGTGGAGGGCTCTTC.

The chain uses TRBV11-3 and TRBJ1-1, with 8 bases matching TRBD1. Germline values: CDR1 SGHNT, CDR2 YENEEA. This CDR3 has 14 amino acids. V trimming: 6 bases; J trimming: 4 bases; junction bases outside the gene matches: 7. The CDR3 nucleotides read TGTGCCAGCAGTTCAAACCAGGGGGCCACTGAAGCTTTCTTT. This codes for CASSSNQGATEAFF.

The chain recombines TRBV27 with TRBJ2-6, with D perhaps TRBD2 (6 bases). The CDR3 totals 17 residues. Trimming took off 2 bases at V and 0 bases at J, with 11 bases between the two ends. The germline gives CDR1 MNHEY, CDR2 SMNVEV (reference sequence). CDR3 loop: CASSLRQGLSGANVLTF. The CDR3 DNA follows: TGTGCCAGCAGTTTACGGCAGGGACTCTCTGGGGCCAACGTCCTGACTTTC.

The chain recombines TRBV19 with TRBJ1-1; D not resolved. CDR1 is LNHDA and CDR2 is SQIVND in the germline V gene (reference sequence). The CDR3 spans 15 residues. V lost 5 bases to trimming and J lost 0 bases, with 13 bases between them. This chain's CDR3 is CASSVSGALNTEAFF. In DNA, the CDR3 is TGTGCCAGTAGTGTTTCGGGAGCTCTGAACACTGAAGCTTTCTTT.

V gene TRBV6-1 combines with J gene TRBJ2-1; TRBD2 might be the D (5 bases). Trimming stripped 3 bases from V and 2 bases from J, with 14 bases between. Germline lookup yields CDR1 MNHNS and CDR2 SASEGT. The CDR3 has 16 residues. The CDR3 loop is CASSDDSGSTYNEQFF. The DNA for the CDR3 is TGTGCCAGCAGTGATGACTCGGGGAGTACCTACAATGAGCAGTTCTTC.

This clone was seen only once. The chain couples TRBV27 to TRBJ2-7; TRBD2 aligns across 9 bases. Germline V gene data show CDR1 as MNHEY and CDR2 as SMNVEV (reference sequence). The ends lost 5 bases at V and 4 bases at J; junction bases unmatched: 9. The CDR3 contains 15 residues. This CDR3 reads CASSTLAGARYEQYF. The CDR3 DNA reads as TGTGCCAGCAGTACCTTAGCGGGAGCTAGGTACGAGCAGTACTTC.

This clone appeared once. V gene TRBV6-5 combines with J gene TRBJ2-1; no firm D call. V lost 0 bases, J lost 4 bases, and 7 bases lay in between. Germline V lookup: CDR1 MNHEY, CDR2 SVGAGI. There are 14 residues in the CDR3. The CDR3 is CASSYSLGYNEQFF. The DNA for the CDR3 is TGTGCCAGCAGTTACTCTCTCGGGTACAATGAGCAGTTCTTC.

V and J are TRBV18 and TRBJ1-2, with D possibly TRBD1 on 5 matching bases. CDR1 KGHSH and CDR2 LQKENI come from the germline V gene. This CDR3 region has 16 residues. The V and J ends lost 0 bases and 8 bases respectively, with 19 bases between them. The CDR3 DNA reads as TGTGCCAGCTCACCACCTAGCGTGAGGGGAGGTAACGGCTACACCTTC. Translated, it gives CASSPPSVRGGNGYTF.

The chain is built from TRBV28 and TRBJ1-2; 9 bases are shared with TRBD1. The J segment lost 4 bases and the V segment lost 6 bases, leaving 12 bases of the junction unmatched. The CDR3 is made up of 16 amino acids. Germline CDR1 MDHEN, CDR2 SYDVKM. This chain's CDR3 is CASSLSGDRVVYGYTF. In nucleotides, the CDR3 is TGTGCCAGCAGCCTTTCCGGGGACAGGGTTGTCTATGGCTACACCTTC.

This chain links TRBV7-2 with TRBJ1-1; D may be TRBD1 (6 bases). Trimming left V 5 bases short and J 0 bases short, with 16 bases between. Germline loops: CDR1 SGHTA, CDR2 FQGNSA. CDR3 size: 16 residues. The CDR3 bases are TGTGCCAGCAGCCACTCCGAGCGGGGGCTGAACACTGAAGCTTTCTTT. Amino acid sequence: CASSHSERGLNTEAFF.

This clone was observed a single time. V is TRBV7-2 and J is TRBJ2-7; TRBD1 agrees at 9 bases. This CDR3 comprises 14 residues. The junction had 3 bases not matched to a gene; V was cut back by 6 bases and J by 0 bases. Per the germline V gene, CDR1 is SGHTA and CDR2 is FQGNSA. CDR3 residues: CASSLTGGSYEQYF. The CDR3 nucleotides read TGTGCCAGCAGTTTGACAGGGGGCTCCTACGAGCAGTACTTC.

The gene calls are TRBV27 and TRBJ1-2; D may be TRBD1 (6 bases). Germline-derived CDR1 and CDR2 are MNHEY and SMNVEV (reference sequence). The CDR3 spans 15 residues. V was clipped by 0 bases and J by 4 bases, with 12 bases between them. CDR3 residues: CASSLSGTSPYGYTF. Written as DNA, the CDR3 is TGTGCCAGCAGTTTATCCGGGACAAGTCCCTATGGCTACACCTTC.